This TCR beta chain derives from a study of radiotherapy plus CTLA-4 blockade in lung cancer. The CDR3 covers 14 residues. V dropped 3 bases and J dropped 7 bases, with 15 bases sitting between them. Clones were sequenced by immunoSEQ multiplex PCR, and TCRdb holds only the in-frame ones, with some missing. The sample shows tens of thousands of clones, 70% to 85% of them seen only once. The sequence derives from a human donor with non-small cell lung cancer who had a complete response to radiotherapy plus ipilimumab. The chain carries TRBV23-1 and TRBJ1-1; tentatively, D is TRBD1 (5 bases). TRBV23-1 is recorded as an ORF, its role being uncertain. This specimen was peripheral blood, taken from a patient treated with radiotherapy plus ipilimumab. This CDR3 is CASSQSGRNVEAFF. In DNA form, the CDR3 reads TGCGCCAGCAGTCAGTCGGGACGGAATGTTGAAGCTTTCTTT.